The source of this TCR beta chain is a study of blood T cell repertoires in COVID-19. Whole-study context: Samples of COVID-19 (acute and convalescent) were obtained from the United States, Italy and Spain. T cells, B-cell-depleted T cells, or PBMCs supplied cDNA or gDNA.

There are 15 residues in the CDR3. V lost 1 base and J 6 bases, leaving 14 bases between the germline ends. Germline values: CDR1 SSHAT, CDR2 FNYEAQ (reference sequence). In the original analysis: Amplification with reference gene primers provided the estimates of nucleated cell counts. Data came from immunoSEQ multiplex PCR; TCRdb stores just in-frame clones and leaves some out. D and trimming were read from the DNA, whereas the V and J calls and clone size are those reported in that table. The sample includes around 380,000 clones, around 87% of them seen just once. Study members were between roughly 18 and 100 years old and lived in 20 to 30 US regions.

The TCR was taken from a young man who had recovered from COVID-19. The sequenced sample consisted of PBMCs or T cells enriched from blood (not recorded which). The J gene is TRBJ2-3, the V gene TRBV7-7; tentative D call: TRBD2 (6 bases). The CDR3 DNA is TGTGCCAGCAGCTTAGGCGGGACGAGAGGGGATACGCAGTATTTT. This encodes CASSLGGTRGDTQYF.